These 16 T cell receptor beta chains came from one sample sequenced in a study of T cell responses to AZD1222 COVID-19 vaccine. Measured with immunoSEQ multiplex PCR; TCRdb has only the in-frame clones, and not every one. The repertoire holds roughly 120,000 clones, with about 94% as singletons. Sequenced material: peripheral blood, taken 28 days after the second AZD1222 dose. The receptors here all came from an adult who received the AZD1222 COVID-19 vaccine.

J is TRBJ2-3 and V is TRBV18, with 9 bases that match TRBD2. The CDR3 contains 16 residues. J lost 1 base, V lost 3 bases, and 5 bases had no gene match. Germline CDR1 and CDR2: KGHSH and LQKENI. The CDR3 bases are TGTGCCAGCTCACCCAGCGGGAGGACCCGCACAGATACGCAGTATTTT. Its protein is CASSPSGRTRTDTQYF.

V usage is TRBV19 and J usage is TRBJ1-1, with D tentatively TRBD1 (5 bases). There are 13 residues in the CDR3. CDR1 is LNHDA, CDR2 SQIVND, per germline (reference sequence). V lost 4 bases and J 1 base, leaving 7 bases between the germline ends. The CDR3, as DNA: TGTGCCAGTAGTAACGACAGGAACACTGAAGCTTTCTTT. Protein: CASSNDRNTEAFF.

V is TRBV7-9 and J is TRBJ2-7, with D tentatively TRBD2 (5 bases). Trimming removed 3 bases from V and 5 bases from J, with 17 bases in between. Germline V gene data show CDR1 as SEHNR and CDR2 as FQNEAQ (reference sequence). This CDR3 spans 15 amino acids. As DNA, the CDR3 is TGTGCCAGCAGCTTCGACCAGAGAACTAGGGACGAGCAGTACTTC. Translated, it gives CASSFDQRTRDEQYF.

This chain uses TRBV19 with TRBJ2-1; weak D call: TRBD1 (6 bases). The germline CDR1 and CDR2 sequences are LNHDA and SQIVND (reference sequence). The V gene lost 7 bases and the J gene lost 4 bases, with 14 bases spanning the gap. The CDR3 is 14 amino acids. The chain's CDR3 is CASTRQARYNEQFF. DNA for the CDR3: TGTGCCAGTACCCGACAGGCTCGGTACAATGAGCAGTTCTTC.

The chain joins TRBV27 to TRBJ2-1; D may be TRBD1 (8 bases). V was trimmed by 5 bases and J by 4 bases, leaving 15 bases between them. The germline V gene has CDR1 MNHEY and CDR2 SMNVEV (reference sequence). The CDR3 runs to 15 residues. The CDR3 DNA follows: TGTGCCAGCAGTCCACAGGGGGGACTATACAATGAGCAGTTCTTC. Translated: CASSPQGGLYNEQFF.

The V gene is TRBV28, the J gene TRBJ2-3; D is possibly TRBD1 or TRBD2 (6 bases each). V shed 7 bases and J shed 6 bases, with 20 bases lying between them. CDR1 and CDR2 (germline): MDHEN, SYDVKM. The CDR3 covers 15 residues. This chain's CDR3 is CASTDSGAAGDTQYF. Written as DNA, the CDR3 is TGTGCCAGCACCGACTCGGGGGCCGCAGGGGATACGCAGTATTTT.

CDR3 sequence: CASSYQGQSNQPQHF. The CDR3 region has the DNA TGTGCCAGCAGTTATCAGGGGCAGAGCAATCAGCCCCAGCATTTT. The chain is built from TRBV6-6 and TRBJ1-5; a weak D match, TRBD1 (6 bases). V lost 3 bases and J 1 base, leaving 10 bases between the germline ends. This CDR3 is 15 amino acids long. CDR1 is MNHNY and CDR2 is SVGAGI in the germline V gene (reference sequence).

V and J are TRBV30 and TRBJ2-7; D is perhaps TRBD1 (5 bases). This CDR3 has 13 amino acids. V was pared by 0 bases and J by 2 bases, with 8 bases between. From germline, CDR1 is GTSNPN and CDR2 SVGIG (reference sequence). In nucleotides, the CDR3 is TGTGCCTGGAGTGTTCAGGGTCCCTACGAGCAGTACTTC. This encodes CAWSVQGPYEQYF. The full variable domain, completed using reference TRBV30 and TRBJ2-7, is SQTIHQWPATLVQPVGSPLSLECTVEGTSNPNLYWYRQAAGRGLQLLFYSVGIGQISSEVPQNLSASRPQDRQFILSSKKLLLSDSGFYLCAWSVQGPYEQYFGPGTRLTVT.

The chain couples TRBV3-1 (or the pseudogene TRBV3-2) to TRBJ1-4, with 7 bases fitting TRBD1. Trimming at V came to 5 bases and at J to 6 bases, leaving 6 bases not matched to a gene. The CDR3 totals 14 residues. CDR1 and CDR2 from the germline V gene are LGHDT and YNNKEL (reference sequence). The CDR3 reads CASSDRVWDEKLFF. As DNA, the CDR3 is TGTGCCAGCAGCGACAGGGTATGGGATGAAAAACTGTTTTTT.

The rearrangement joins TRBV19 to TRBJ1-3, with D possibly being TRBD1 (6 bases). The germline CDR1 and CDR2 sequences are LNHDA and SQIVND (reference sequence). V lost 7 bases to trimming and J lost 1 base, with 11 bases between them. This CDR3 has 14 residues. CDR3 sequence reads: CASTLGGSGNTIYF. CDR3 DNA sequence: TGTGCCAGTACCCTAGGGGGGTCTGGAAACACCATATATTTT.

This sequence joins TRBV5-1 and TRBJ1-1, with D perhaps TRBD1 (5 bases). This CDR3 is built from 12 residues. Between the trimmed V and J ends, which lost 7 bases and 7 bases, there was a span of 14 bases. Germline-derived CDR1 and CDR2 are SGHRS and YFSETQ. The CDR3 protein is CASSDSLVEAFF. The CDR3 DNA sequence: TGCGCCAGCTCCGACAGCTTGGTTGAAGCTTTCTTT.

The chain carries TRBV27 and TRBJ1-6; possible D gene TRBD1, 5 bases. This CDR3 has 14 amino acids. V lost 2 bases, J lost 10 bases, and 12 bases lay in between. CDR1 and CDR2 from the germline V gene are MNHEY and SMNVEV (reference sequence). CDR3 DNA sequence: TGTGCCAGCAGTTTAACAGGTCCGGGATCACCCCTCCACTTT. Translating it yields CASSLTGPGSPLHF.

This chain joins TRBV5-6 and TRBJ1-1; D gene ambiguous. This CDR3 contains 14 residues. Germline V lookup: CDR1 SGHDT, CDR2 YYEEEE. V shed 1 base and J shed 1 base, with 8 bases lying between them. The CDR3 spells CASSLTPGNTEAFF. The CDR3 nucleotides read TGTGCCAGCAGCTTGACGCCTGGGAACACTGAAGCTTTCTTT.

The chain uses TRBV19 and TRBJ2-1; D call uncertain. The germline V gene has CDR1 LNHDA and CDR2 SQIVND (reference sequence). CDR3 length: 13 residues. V was trimmed by 2 bases and J by 6 bases, leaving 8 bases between them. CDR3 in DNA: TGTGCCAGTAGTATATCGCTAGGCAATGAGCAGTTCTTC. Translated: CASSISLGNEQFF.

The chain employs TRBV11-2 and TRBJ2-1; D is perhaps TRBD1 (5 bases). The V and J ends lost 1 base and 3 bases respectively, with 13 bases between them. The CDR3 contains 16 residues. Germline V lookup: CDR1 SGHAT, CDR2 FQNNGV. CDR3 sequence (DNA): TGTGCCAGCAGCTTAGGACAGACCGAGCTCTACAATGAGCAGTTCTTC. This gives the protein CASSLGQTELYNEQFF.

The rearrangement uses TRBV6-5 and TRBJ1-1; 8 positions match TRBD1. Germline CDR1 reads MNHEY; CDR2 reads SVGAGI. This CDR3 spans 11 amino acids. V lost 6 bases to trimming and J lost 11 bases; unmatched junction nucleotides: 5. The CDR3 loop is CASSRDRNAFF. For the CDR3, the DNA is TGTGCCAGCAGCCGGGACAGGAATGCTTTCTTT.